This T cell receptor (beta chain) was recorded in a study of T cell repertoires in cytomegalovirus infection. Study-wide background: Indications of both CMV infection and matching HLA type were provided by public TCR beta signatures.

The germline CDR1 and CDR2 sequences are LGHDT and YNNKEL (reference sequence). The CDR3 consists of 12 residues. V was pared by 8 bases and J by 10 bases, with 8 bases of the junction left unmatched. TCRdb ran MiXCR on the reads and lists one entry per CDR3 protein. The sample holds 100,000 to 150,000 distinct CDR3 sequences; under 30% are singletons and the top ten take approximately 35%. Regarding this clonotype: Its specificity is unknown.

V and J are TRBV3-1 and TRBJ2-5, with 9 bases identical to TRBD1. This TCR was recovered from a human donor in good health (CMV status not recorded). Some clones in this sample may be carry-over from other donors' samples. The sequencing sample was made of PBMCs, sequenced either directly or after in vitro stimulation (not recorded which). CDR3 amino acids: CASYQQGAVQYF. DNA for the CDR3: TGTGCCAGCTACCAACAGGGGGCGGTCCAGTACTTC.